This is a list of T cell receptor beta chains from one sample in a study of blood T cells in healthy people across ages. TCRdb re-derived calls from the 5' RACE reads in MiXCR, one entry per CDR3 protein. The sample includes about 670,000 distinct CDR3 sequences, approximately 52% of them seen just once. The sample consisted of blood. The receptors derive from an elderly woman in good health. CDR3s include the opening cysteine and the closing phenylalanine or tryptophan. The order of the fields is CDR3 length, clone size, D gene, J gene, V gene, CDR3 DNA, CDR3 protein. The D gene is left open where the match is weak. Some rows have no size entry. The others give once, few or many, or a class for an expanded clone.

length: 16; size: NA; D: NA; J: TRBJ2-1; V: TRBV27; DNA: TGTGCCAGCAGTTACCTACAGGGAGCGGGCTACAATGAGCAGTTCTTC; CDR3: CASSYLQGAGYNEQFF
length: 12; size: few; D: NA; J: TRBJ2-1; V: TRBV29-1; DNA: TGCAGCGTTGGGCCTCAAGGCAATGAGCAGTTCTTC; CDR3: CSVGPQGNEQFF
length: 14; size: NA; D: TRBD1; J: TRBJ2-5; V: TRBV3-1; DNA: TGTGCCAGCAGCCACAGGGACAGGGAAGAGACCCAGTACTTC; CDR3: CASSHRDREETQYF
length: 14; size: many; D: NA; J: TRBJ1-5; V: TRBV12-3/TRBV12-4; DNA: TGTGCCAGCAGTCCGCTTGGAGGGAATCAGCCCCAGCATTTT; CDR3: CASSPLGGNQPQHF
length: 15; size: NA; D: NA; J: TRBJ2-7; V: TRBV28; DNA: TGTGCCAGCAGTATGAGCCGACGTAAGTCCTACGAGCAGTACTTC; CDR3: CASSMSRRKSYEQYF
length: 13; size: NA; D: TRBD2; J: TRBJ2-5; V: TRBV4-3; DNA: TGCGCCAGCAGCCAAGAACGGGGGGAGCGGCAGTACTTC; CDR3: CASSQERGERQYF
length: 14; size: few; D: TRBD1; J: TRBJ1-1; V: TRBV7-9; DNA: TGTGCCAGCAGCTTACAGGGGGGGGTCGCAGAAGCTTTCTTT; CDR3: CASSLQGGVAEAFF
length: 16; size: NA; D: TRBD2; J: TRBJ2-3; V: TRBV5-1; DNA: TGCGCCAGCAGACTAGCGGGAGCAGAGGGCACAGATACGCAGTATTTT; CDR3: CASRLAGAEGTDTQYF
length: 15; size: many; D: NA; J: TRBJ2-6; V: TRBV15; DNA: TGTGCCACCAGCAGAGAGCCCACTGGGGCCAACGTCCTGACTTTC; CDR3: CATSREPTGANVLTF
length: 19; size: NA; D: TRBD1; J: TRBJ1-5; V: TRBV6-1; DNA: TGTGCCAGCAGTGGGGAAACTTGGACAGGGGGCCGAGGCAATCAGCCCCAGCATTTT; CDR3: CASSGETWTGGRGNQPQHF
length: 13; size: NA; D: NA; J: TRBJ1-1; V: TRBV12-5; DNA: TGTGCTAGTGGTTTCGGAAGGGAGTCTGAAGCTTTCTTT; CDR3: CASGFGRESEAFF
length: 14; size: NA; D: NA; J: TRBJ1-2; V: TRBV25-1; DNA: TGTGCCAGCAGTCCTCCGGGAGCAGGCGGTGGCTACACCTTC; CDR3: CASSPPGAGGGYTF
length: 13; size: NA; D: NA; J: TRBJ1-6; V: TRBV7-9; DNA: TGTGCCAGCAGCCAGCTTAGTGATTCACCCCTCCACTTT; CDR3: CASSQLSDSPLHF
length: 16; size: few; D: TRBD1; J: TRBJ1-1; V: TRBV3-1; DNA: TGTGCCAGCAGCCCCAGGACAGGAGCGCGGAGAACTGAAGCTTTCTTT; CDR3: CASSPRTGARRTEAFF
length: 13; size: NA; D: NA; J: TRBJ2-5; V: TRBV12-3/TRBV12-4; DNA: TGTGCCAGCAGTCCTAGATCGAAAGAGACCCAGTACTTC; CDR3: CASSPRSKETQYF
length: 14; size: few; D: NA; J: TRBJ1-1; V: TRBV5-1; DNA: TGCGCCAGCAGCTTGCTAGGGCACAACACTGAAGCTTTCTTT; CDR3: CASSLLGHNTEAFF
length: 16; size: NA; D: NA; J: TRBJ2-1; V: TRBV5-1; DNA: TGCGCCAGCAGCTTGGATAGCGTGGGTGGTTTGGATGAGCAGTTCTTC; CDR3: CASSLDSVGGLDEQFF
length: 15; size: NA; D: TRBD1; J: TRBJ1-6; V: TRBV27; DNA: TGTGCCAGCACCCGCACTGACAGGGGTAATTCACCCCTCCACTTT; CDR3: CASTRTDRGNSPLHF
length: 13; size: many; D: NA; J: TRBJ1-1; V: TRBV5-1; DNA: TGCGCCAGCCGTTGGGTAGACGACACTGAAGCTTTCTTT; CDR3: CASRWVDDTEAFF
length: 15; size: NA; D: NA; J: TRBJ2-7; V: TRBV12-3/TRBV12-4; DNA: TGTACCAGCAGTCCATGGGGGGTTAGTCTAGACGAGCAGTACTTC; CDR3: CTSSPWGVSLDEQYF
length: 17; size: many; D: NA; J: TRBJ1-6; V: TRBV7-2; DNA: TGTGCCAGCAGCTTACTATTCCGGAACAGGGCGTATTCACCCCTCCACTTT; CDR3: CASSLLFRNRAYSPLHF
length: 14; size: many; D: NA; J: TRBJ2-5; V: TRBV18; DNA: TGTGCCAGCTCACTAATGGACGCCCAAGAGACCCAGTACTTC; CDR3: CASSLMDAQETQYF
length: 14; size: NA; D: TRBD2; J: TRBJ2-1; V: TRBV20-1; DNA: TGCAGTGTCCCGTTAAGCGGGACCGCGTGGGAGCAGTTCTTC; CDR3: CSVPLSGTAWEQFF
length: 15; size: NA; D: NA; J: TRBJ2-4; V: TRBV3-1; DNA: TGTGCCAGCAGCCAACTATTACTAGCCAAAAACATTCAGTACTTC; CDR3: CASSQLLLAKNIQYF
length: 14; size: NA; D: NA; J: TRBJ2-3; V: TRBV20-1; DNA: TGCAGTGCTAGAGTCGCGGGGTCCTGGGATACGCAGTATTTT; CDR3: CSARVAGSWDTQYF
length: 16; size: NA; D: TRBD2; J: TRBJ2-1; V: TRBV24-1; DNA: TGTGCCACCAGTGACACCCGGGACTACACGAACAATGAGCAGTTCTTC; CDR3: CATSDTRDYTNNEQFF
length: 15; size: many; D: NA; J: TRBJ2-1; V: TRBV7-3; DNA: TGTGCCAGCAGCCTCGACCCGAGCTCCTACAATGAGCAGTTCTTC; CDR3: CASSLDPSSYNEQFF
length: 13; size: many; D: TRBD1; J: TRBJ2-3; V: TRBV5-1; DNA: TGCGCCAGCAGCTTGGTAGGGGGCTATACGCAGTATTTT; CDR3: CASSLVGGYTQYF
length: 15; size: NA; D: TRBD1; J: TRBJ2-5; V: TRBV20-1; DNA: TGCAGTGCTATGCCCGCTAATGGACAGGGGAGGACCCAGTACTTC; CDR3: CSAMPANGQGRTQYF
length: 13; size: NA; D: TRBD1; J: TRBJ1-2; V: TRBV29-1; DNA: TGCAGCGCTGTGAGACAGGGAATCTATGGCTACACCTTC; CDR3: CSAVRQGIYGYTF
length: 16; size: NA; D: NA; J: TRBJ2-3; V: TRBV7-8; DNA: TGTGCCAGCAGGAAATGGGCACTAGCTAGCACAGATACGCAGTATTTT; CDR3: CASRKWALASTDTQYF
length: 15; size: few; D: TRBD1; J: TRBJ2-2; V: TRBV7-9; DNA: TGTGCCAGCACCCGACAGGGCGCGAACACCGGGGAGCTGTTTTTT; CDR3: CASTRQGANTGELFF
length: 15; size: many; D: TRBD1; J: TRBJ2-5; V: TRBV18; DNA: TGTGCCAGCTCACCCTCGGACAGGGGGAGTGAGACCCAGTACTTC; CDR3: CASSPSDRGSETQYF
length: 12; size: NA; D: TRBD1; J: TRBJ2-7; V: TRBV12-3/TRBV12-4; DNA: TGTGCCAGCAGTCCCCGGACAGGAGTACAGTACTTC; CDR3: CASSPRTGVQYF
length: 15; size: NA; D: TRBD2; J: TRBJ2-1; V: TRBV3-1; DNA: TGTGCCAGCAGTCAAATGTCCCTAGCGGGAGACGAGCAGTTCTTC; CDR3: CASSQMSLAGDEQFF
length: 15; size: NA; D: TRBD1; J: TRBJ2-7; V: TRBV6-1; DNA: TGTGCCAGCAGTCCGTACCGGGACAGGACCTACGAGCAGTACTTC; CDR3: CASSPYRDRTYEQYF
length: 16; size: few; D: TRBD1; J: TRBJ1-1; V: TRBV5-1; DNA: TGCGCCAGCAGCTTGGGTTTCGGGACAGCATACACTGAAGCTTTCTTT; CDR3: CASSLGFGTAYTEAFF
length: 15; size: few; D: TRBD1; J: TRBJ2-5; V: TRBV7-9; DNA: TGTGCCAGCAGCTGGGGGACAGGGGGATCGGAGACCCAGTACTTC; CDR3: CASSWGTGGSETQYF
length: 16; size: many; D: TRBD2; J: TRBJ2-3; V: TRBV29-1; DNA: TGCAGCGTCCGGGGGACTAGCGGAGGGAGCACAGATACGCAGTATTTT; CDR3: CSVRGTSGGSTDTQYF
length: 13; size: few; D: NA; J: TRBJ1-4; V: TRBV7-2; DNA: TGTGCCAGCAGCTCCCCCGGGGGGGAAAAACTGTTTTTT; CDR3: CASSSPGGEKLFF
length: 14; size: NA; D: NA; J: TRBJ1-6; V: TRBV5-1; DNA: TGCGCCAGCAGCTTGGCGGCGGAAAATTCACCCCTCCACTTT; CDR3: CASSLAAENSPLHF
length: 15; size: once; D: TRBD1; J: TRBJ2-2; V: TRBV29-1; DNA: TGCAGCGTGAGCGGACAGGGATGGAACACCGGGGAGCTGTTTTTT; CDR3: CSVSGQGWNTGELFF
length: 16; size: NA; D: NA; J: TRBJ2-7; V: TRBV6-1; DNA: TGTGCCAGCAGTGAAACAGCGGCACTCTCCTACAATGAGCAGTACTTC; CDR3: CASSETAALSYNEQYF
length: 16; size: NA; D: TRBD2; J: TRBJ2-2; V: TRBV5-1; DNA: TGCGCCAGCAGCGTGACTAGCGGGGGAGATACCGGGGAGCTGTTTTTT; CDR3: CASSVTSGGDTGELFF
length: 15; size: NA; D: TRBD2; J: TRBJ2-3; V: TRBV7-9; DNA: TGTGCCAGCAGCGGATCGGGGGGGCAGGCAGATACGCAGTATTTT; CDR3: CASSGSGGQADTQYF
length: 19; size: NA; D: TRBD2; J: TRBJ2-3; V: TRBV7-9; DNA: TGTGCCAGCAGCCCTACGACTAGCGGGGGGAACTATGGGACAGATACGCAGTATTTT; CDR3: CASSPTTSGGNYGTDTQYF
length: 12; size: NA; D: NA; J: TRBJ2-5; V: TRBV18; DNA: TGTGCCAGCGCACCTAGAAGGAATGAGCAGTACTTC; CDR3: CASAPRRNEQYF
length: 15; size: NA; D: NA; J: TRBJ2-1; V: TRBV4-1; DNA: TGCGCCAGCAGCCAACTACTAGCTCTAGTTTATGAGCAGTTCTTC; CDR3: CASSQLLALVYEQFF
length: 17; size: NA; D: TRBD1; J: TRBJ1-1; V: TRBV7-9; DNA: TGTGCCAGCAGCTTAGGAGGAAGACAGGGGAGGGGCGCTGAAGCTTTCTTT; CDR3: CASSLGGRQGRGAEAFF
length: 11; size: NA; D: NA; J: TRBJ2-1; V: TRBV11-2; DNA: TGTGCCAGCTCTAAATCCCATGAGCAGTTCTTC; CDR3: CASSKSHEQFF